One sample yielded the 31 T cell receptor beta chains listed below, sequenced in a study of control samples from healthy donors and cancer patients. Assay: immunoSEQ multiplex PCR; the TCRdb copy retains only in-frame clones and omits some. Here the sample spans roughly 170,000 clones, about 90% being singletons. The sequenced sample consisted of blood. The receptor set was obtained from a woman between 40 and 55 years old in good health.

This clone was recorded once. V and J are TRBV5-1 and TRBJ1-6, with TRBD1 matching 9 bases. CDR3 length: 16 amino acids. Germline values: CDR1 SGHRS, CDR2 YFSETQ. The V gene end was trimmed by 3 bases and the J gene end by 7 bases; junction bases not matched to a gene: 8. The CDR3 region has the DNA TGCGCCAGCAGCTCGGGGACAGGGAGCCGAAATTCACCCCTCCACTTT. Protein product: CASSSGTGSRNSPLHF.

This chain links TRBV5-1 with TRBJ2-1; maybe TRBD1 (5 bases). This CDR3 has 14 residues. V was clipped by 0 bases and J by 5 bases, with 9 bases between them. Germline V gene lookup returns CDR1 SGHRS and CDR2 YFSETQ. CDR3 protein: CASSLGQPNNEQFF. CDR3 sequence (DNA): TGCGCCAGCAGCTTGGGACAGCCTAACAATGAGCAGTTCTTC.

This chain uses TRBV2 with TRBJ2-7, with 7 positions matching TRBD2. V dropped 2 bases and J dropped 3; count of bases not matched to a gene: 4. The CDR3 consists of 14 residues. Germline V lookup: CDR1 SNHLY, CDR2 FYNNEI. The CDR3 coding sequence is TGTGCCAGCAGTGAACCTCGGGGGGACTACGAGCAGTACTTC. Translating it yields CASSEPRGDYEQYF. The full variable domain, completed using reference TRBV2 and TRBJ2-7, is EPEVTQTPSHQVTQMGQEVILRCVPISNHLYFYWYRQILGQKVEFLVSFYNNEISEKSEIFDDQFSVERPDGSNFTLKIRSTKLEDSAMYFCASSEPRGDYEQYFGPGTRLTVT.

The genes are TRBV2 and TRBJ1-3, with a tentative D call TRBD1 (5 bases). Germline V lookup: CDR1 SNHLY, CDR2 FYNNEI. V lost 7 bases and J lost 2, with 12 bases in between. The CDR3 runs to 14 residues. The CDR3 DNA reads TGTGCCAGCATCGTCGGGGGGGCTGGAAACACCATATATTTT. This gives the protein CASIVGGAGNTIYF.

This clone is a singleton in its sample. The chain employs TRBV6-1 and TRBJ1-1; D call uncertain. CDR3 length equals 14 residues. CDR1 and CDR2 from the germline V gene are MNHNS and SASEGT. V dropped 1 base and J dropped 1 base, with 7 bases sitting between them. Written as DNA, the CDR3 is TGTGCCAGCAGTGAAGTATGGGAGAACACTGAAGCTTTCTTT. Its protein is CASSEVWENTEAFF.

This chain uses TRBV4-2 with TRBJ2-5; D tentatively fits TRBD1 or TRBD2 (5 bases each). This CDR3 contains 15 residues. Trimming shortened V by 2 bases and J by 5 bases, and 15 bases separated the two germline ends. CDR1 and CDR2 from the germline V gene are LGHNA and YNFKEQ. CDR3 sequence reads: CASSQSGTELETQYF. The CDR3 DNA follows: TGTGCCAGCAGCCAATCCGGGACCGAACTGGAGACCCAGTACTTC.

CDR3 sequence reads: CAISEPGQYTGELFF. The DNA of the CDR3 is TGTGCCATCAGTGAGCCTGGACAGTACACCGGGGAGCTGTTTTTT. The rearrangement links TRBV10-3 to TRBJ2-2; weak D call: TRBD1 (6 bases). V was shortened by 2 bases and J by 3 bases, with 10 bases between the two germline ends. Germline V gene sequence: CDR1 ENHRY, CDR2 SYGVKD. The CDR3 is made up of 15 amino acids.

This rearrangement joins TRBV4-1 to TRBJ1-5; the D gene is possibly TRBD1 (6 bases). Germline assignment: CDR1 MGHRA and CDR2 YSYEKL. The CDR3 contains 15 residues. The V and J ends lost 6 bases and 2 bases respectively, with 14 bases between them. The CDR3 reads CASRPQGGGNQPQHF. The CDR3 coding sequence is TGCGCCAGCAGACCACAGGGAGGGGGCAATCAGCCCCAGCATTTT.

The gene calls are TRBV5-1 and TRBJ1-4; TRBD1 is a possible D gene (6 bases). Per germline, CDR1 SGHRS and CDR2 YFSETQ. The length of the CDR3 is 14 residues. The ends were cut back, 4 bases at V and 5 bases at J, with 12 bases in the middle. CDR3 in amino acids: CASSVTGWNEKLFF. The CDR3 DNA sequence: TGCGCCAGCAGCGTGACAGGTTGGAATGAAAAACTGTTTTTT.

As DNA, the CDR3 is TGTGCCAGCAGTGCCGGACGGACAGATACGCAGTATTTT. This encodes CASSAGRTDTQYF. This sequence joins TRBV2 and TRBJ2-3; D remains unclear. The CDR3 runs 13 residues. The germline V gene encodes CDR1 SNHLY and CDR2 FYNNEI. V shed 4 bases and J shed 3 bases, with 8 bases lying between them.

Here the CDR3 reads CASSLEGFPNSPLHF. The CDR3 bases are TGTGCCAGCAGCCTCGAGGGGTTCCCCAATTCACCCCTCCACTTT. The J gene is TRBJ1-6, the V gene TRBV9; D perhaps matches TRBD1 (5 bases). CDR1 and CDR2 from the germline V gene are SGDLS and YYNGEE. V was trimmed by 4 bases and J by 7 bases, leaving 15 bases between them. This CDR3 region has 15 residues.

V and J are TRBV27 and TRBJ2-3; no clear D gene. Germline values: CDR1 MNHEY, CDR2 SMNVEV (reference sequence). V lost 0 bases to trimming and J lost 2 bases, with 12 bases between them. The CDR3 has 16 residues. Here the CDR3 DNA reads TGTGCCAGCAGTTTATCTATCACTGTTACCACAGATACGCAGTATTTT. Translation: CASSLSITVTTDTQYF.

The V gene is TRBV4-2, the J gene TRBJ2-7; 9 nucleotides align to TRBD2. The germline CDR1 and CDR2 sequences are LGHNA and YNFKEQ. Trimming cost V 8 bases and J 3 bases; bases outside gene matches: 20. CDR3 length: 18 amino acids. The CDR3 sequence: CASQLYSSVAGGNYEQYF. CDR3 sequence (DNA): TGTGCCAGCCAATTATACTCCTCTGTTGCGGGGGGGAACTACGAGCAGTACTTC.

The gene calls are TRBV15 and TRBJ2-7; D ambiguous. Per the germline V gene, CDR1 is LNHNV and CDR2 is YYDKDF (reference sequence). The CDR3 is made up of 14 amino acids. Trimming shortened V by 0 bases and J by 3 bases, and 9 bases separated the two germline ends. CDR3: CATSRDTPNYEQYF. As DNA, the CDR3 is TGTGCCACCAGCAGAGACACCCCCAACTACGAGCAGTACTTC.

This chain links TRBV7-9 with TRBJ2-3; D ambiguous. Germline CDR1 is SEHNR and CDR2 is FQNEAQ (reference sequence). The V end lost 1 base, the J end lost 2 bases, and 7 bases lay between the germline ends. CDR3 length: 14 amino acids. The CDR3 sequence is CASSLVSYTDTQYF. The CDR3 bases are TGTGCCAGCAGCTTAGTTAGTTACACAGATACGCAGTATTTT.

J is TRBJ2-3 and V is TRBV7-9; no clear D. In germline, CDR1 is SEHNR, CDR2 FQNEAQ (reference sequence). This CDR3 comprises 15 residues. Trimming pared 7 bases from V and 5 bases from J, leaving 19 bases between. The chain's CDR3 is CASISVGWVRDTQYF. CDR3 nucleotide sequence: TGTGCCAGCATCTCCGTAGGGTGGGTTAGAGATACGCAGTATTTT. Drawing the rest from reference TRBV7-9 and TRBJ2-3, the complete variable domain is DTGVSQNPRHKITKRGQNVTFRCDPISEHNRLYWYRQTLGQGPEFLTYFQNEAQLEKSRLLSDRFSAERPKGSFSTLEIQRTEQGDSAMYLCASISVGWVRDTQYFGPGTRLTVL.

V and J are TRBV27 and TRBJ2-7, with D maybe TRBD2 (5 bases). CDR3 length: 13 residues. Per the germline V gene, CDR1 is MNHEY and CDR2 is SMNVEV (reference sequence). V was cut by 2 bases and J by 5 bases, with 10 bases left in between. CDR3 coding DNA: TGTGCCAGCAGTTTAAGAGGGAGCCACGAGCAGTACTTC. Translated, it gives CASSLRGSHEQYF.

The CDR3 DNA is TGTGCCACTCGGTCAGGGGGCAATCAGCCCCAGCATTTT. This sequence encodes CATRSGGNQPQHF. This chain joins TRBV6-5 and TRBJ1-5; weak D call: TRBD1 (6 bases). The CDR3 length is 13 residues. The V end lost 10 bases, the J end lost 2 bases, and 12 bases lay between the germline ends. Germline assignment: CDR1 MNHEY and CDR2 SVGAGI.

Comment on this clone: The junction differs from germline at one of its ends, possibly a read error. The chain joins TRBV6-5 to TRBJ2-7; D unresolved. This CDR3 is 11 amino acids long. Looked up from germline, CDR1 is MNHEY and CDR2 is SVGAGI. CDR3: CASSYSSEQYF. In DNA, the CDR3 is TGTGCCAGCAGTTACTCCTCCGAGCAGTACTTC.

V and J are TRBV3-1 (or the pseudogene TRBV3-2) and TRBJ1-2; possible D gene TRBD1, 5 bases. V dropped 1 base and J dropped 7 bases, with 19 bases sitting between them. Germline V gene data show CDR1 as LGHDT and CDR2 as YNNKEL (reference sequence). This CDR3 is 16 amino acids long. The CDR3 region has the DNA TGTGCCAGCAGCCAAGCCCCTGGGGGGACCACTATTGGCTACACCTTC. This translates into CASSQAPGGTTIGYTF.

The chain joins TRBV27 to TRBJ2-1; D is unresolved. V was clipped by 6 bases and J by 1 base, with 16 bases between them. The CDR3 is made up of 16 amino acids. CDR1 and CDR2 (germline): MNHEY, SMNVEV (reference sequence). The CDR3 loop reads CASSPPLYGSYNEQFF. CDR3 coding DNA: TGTGCCAGCAGCCCCCCTCTCTACGGGTCCTACAATGAGCAGTTCTTC.

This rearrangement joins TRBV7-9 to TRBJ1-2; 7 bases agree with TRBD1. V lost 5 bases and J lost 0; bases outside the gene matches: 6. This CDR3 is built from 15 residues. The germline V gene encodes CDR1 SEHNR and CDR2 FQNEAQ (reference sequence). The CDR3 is CASSLGQEANYGYTF. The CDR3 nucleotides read TGTGCCAGCAGCCTCGGACAGGAGGCTAACTATGGCTACACCTTC. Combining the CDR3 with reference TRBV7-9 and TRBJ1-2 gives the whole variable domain DTGVSQNPRHKITKRGQNVTFRCDPISEHNRLYWYRQTLGQGPEFLTYFQNEAQLEKSRLLSDRFSAERPKGSFSTLEIQRTEQGDSAMYLCASSLGQEANYGYTFGSGTRLTVV.

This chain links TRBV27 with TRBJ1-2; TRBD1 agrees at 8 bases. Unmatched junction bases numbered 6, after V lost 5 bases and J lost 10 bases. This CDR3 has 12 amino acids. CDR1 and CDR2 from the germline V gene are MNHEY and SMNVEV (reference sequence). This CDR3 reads CASSAHRGFYTF. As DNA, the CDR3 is TGTGCCAGCAGTGCGCACAGGGGGTTCTACACCTTC.

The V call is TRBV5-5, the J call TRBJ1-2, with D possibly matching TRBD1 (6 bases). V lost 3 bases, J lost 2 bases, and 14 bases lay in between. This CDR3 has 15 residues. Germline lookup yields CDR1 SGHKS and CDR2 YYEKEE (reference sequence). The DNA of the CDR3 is TGTGCCAGCAGCTGGGGGTCCGGACAGAACTATGGCTACACCTTC. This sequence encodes CASSWGSGQNYGYTF.

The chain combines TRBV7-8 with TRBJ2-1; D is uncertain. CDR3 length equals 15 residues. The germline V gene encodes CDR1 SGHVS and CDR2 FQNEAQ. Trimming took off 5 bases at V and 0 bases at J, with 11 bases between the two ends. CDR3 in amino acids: CASSPRRSSYNEQFF. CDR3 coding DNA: TGTGCCAGCAGCCCCCGTCGGAGCTCCTACAATGAGCAGTTCTTC. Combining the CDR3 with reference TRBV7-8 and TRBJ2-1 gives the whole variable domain GAGVSQSPRYKVAKRGQDVALRCDPISGHVSLFWYQQALGQGPEFLTYFQNEAQLDKSGLPSDRFFAERPEGSVSTLKIQRTQQEDSAVYLCASSPRRSSYNEQFFGPGTRLTVL.

The CDR3 DNA reads TGTGCCAGCAGCTTAGCCAGGACCGCCCTCAATGAGCAGTTCTTC. Translation gives CASSLARTALNEQFF. This chain links TRBV7-9 with TRBJ2-1; D gene uncertain. This CDR3 has 15 residues. Germline loops: CDR1 SEHNR, CDR2 FQNEAQ (reference sequence). With 0 bases removed from V and 6 bases from J, the gap between germline ends came to 12 bases.

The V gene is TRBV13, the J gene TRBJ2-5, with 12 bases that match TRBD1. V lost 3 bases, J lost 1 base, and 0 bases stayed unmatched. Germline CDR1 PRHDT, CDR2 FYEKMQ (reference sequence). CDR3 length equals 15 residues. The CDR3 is CASSLGQGAQETQYF. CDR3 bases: TGTGCCAGCAGCTTGGGACAGGGGGCCCAAGAGACCCAGTACTTC.

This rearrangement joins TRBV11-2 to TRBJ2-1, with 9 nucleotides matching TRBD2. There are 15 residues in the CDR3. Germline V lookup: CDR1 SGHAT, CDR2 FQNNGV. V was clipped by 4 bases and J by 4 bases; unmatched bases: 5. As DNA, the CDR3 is TGTGCCAGCAGCTCCCAAGCGGGGGGATACAATGAGCAGTTCTTC. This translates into CASSSQAGGYNEQFF.

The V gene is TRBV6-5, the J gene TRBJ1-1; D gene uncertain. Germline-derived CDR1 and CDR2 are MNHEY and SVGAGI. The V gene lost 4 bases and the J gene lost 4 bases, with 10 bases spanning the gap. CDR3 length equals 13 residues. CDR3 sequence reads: CASSSGSITEAFF. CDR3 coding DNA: TGTGCCAGCAGTTCGGGGTCAATCACTGAAGCTTTCTTT.

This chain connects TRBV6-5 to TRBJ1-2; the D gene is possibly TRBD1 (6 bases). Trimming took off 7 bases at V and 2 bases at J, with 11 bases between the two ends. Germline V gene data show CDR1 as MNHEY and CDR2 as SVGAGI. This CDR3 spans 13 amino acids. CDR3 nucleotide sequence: TGTGCCAGCACCCCCGACAGGAACTATGGCTACACCTTC. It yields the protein CASTPDRNYGYTF.

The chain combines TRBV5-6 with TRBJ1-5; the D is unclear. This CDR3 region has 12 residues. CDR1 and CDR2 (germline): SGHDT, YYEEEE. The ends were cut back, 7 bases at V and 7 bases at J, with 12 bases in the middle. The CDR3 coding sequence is TGTGCCAGCTCCTCCCCGGGACAGCCCCAGCATTTT. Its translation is CASSSPGQPQHF. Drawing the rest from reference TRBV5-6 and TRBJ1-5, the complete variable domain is DAGVTQSPTHLIKTRGQQVTLRCSPKSGHDTVSWYQQALGQGPQFIFQYYEEEERQRGNFPDRFSGHQFPNYSSELNVNALLLGDSALYLCASSSPGQPQHFGDGTRLSIL.